The clone carrying this T cell receptor (beta chain) was recorded a few times. The antigen is unknown. The method was immunoSEQ multiplex PCR; TCRdb's version includes in-frame clones alone and lacks a portion of them. The sample contains 150,000 or so clones, approximately 90% of which appear only once. The data belong to a study of cytotoxic CD8 clonotypes in ibrutinib-treated CLL. Regarding the study as a whole: Patients had baseline clonality above age-matched healthy donors, and this clonality moved with circulating CD8+ T-cell counts. Increased clonality at ibrutinib response gave way to a return toward baseline at progression.

V shed 6 bases and J shed 3 bases, with 17 bases lying between them. The CDR3 runs to 15 residues. CDR1 LNHDA and CDR2 SQIVND come from the germline V gene (reference sequence). The sequences come from PBMCs, collected at disease progression, from a patient treated with ibrutinib. V gene TRBV19 combines with J gene TRBJ1-2, with D possibly TRBD1 on 6 matching bases. The receptor comes from a human donor with chronic lymphocytic leukemia. The CDR3 spells CASRDPGQPYYGYTF. The DNA for the CDR3 is TGTGCCAGTAGAGACCCGGGACAACCCTACTATGGCTACACCTTC.